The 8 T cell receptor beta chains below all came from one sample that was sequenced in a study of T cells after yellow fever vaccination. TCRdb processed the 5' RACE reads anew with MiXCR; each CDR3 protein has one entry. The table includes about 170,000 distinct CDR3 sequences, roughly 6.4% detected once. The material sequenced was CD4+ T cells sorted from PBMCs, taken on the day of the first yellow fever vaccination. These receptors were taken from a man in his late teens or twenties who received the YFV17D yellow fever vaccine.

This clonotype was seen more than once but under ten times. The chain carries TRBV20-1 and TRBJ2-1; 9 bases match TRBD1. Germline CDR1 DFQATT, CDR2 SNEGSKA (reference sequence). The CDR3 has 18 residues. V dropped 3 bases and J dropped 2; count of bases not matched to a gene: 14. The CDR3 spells CSARVFLGQGLPYNEQFF. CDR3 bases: TGCAGTGCTAGGGTGTTTCTTGGACAGGGGTTGCCCTACAATGAGCAGTTCTTC.

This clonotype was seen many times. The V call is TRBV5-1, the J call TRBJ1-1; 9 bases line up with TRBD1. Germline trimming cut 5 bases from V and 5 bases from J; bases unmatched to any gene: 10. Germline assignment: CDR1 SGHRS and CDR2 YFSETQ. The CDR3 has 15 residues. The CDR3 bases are TGCGCCAGCAGAAGTCCGACAGGGGGGAGGACTGAAGCTTTCTTT. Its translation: CASRSPTGGRTEAFF.

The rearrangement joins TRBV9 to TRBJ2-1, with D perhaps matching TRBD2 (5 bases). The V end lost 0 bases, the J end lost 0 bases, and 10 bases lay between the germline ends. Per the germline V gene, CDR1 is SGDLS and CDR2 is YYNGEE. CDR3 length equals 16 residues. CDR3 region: CASSVGGPSSYNEQFF. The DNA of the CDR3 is TGTGCCAGCAGCGTAGGAGGGCCGAGCTCCTACAATGAGCAGTTCTTC.

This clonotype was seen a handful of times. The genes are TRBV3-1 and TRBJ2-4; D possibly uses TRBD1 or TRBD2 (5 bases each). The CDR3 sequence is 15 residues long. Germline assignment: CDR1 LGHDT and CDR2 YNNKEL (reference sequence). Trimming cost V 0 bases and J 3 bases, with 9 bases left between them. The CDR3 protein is CASSQDSGSKNIQYF. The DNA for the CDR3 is TGTGCCAGCAGCCAAGATTCAGGGAGCAAAAACATTCAGTACTTC.

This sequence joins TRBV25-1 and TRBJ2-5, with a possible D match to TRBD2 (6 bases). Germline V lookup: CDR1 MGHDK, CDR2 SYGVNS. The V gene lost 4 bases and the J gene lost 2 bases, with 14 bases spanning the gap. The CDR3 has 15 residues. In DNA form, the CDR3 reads TGTGCCAGCAGTGGGCCGGGGCGGGAACAAGAGACCCAGTACTTC. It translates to CASSGPGREQETQYF.

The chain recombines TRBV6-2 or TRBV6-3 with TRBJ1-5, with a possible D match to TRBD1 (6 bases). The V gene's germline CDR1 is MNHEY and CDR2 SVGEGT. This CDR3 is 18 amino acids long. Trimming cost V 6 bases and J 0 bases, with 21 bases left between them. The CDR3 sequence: CASSPVGARSNSNQPQHF. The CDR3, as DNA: TGTGCCAGCAGCCCCGTGGGGGCTCGATCGAATAGCAATCAGCCCCAGCATTTT.

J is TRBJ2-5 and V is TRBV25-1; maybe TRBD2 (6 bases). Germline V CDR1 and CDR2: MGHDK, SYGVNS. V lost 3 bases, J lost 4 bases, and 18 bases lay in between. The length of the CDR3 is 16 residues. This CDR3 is CASSDFRTGSAETQYF. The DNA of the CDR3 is TGTGCCAGCAGTGATTTTAGGACCGGGAGCGCAGAGACCCAGTACTTC.

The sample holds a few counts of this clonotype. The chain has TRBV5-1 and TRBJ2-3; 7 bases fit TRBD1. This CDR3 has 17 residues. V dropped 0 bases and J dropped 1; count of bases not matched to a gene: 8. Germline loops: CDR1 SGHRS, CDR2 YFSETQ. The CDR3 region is CASSLVSTGSGTDTQYF. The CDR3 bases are TGCGCCAGCAGCTTGGTTTCGACAGGGAGCGGCACAGATACGCAGTATTTT.